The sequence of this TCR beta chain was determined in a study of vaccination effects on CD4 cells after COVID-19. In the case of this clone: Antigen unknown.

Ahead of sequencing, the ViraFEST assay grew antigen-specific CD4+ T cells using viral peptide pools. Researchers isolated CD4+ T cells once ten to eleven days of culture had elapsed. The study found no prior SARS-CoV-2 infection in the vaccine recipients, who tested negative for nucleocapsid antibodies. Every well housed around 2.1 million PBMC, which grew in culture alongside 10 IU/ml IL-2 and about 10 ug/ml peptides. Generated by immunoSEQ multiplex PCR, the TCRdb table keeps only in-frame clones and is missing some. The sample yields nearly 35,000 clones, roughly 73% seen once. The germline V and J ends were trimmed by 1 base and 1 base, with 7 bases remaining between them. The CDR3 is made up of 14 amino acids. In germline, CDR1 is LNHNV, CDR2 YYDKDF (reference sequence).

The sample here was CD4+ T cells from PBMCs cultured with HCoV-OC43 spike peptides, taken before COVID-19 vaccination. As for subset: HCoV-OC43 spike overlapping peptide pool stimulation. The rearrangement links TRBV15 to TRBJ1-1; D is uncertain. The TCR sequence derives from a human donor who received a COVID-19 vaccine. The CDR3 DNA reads TGTGCCACCAGCAGAGCACGAGCGAACACTGAAGCTTTCTTT. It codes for CATSRARANTEAFF. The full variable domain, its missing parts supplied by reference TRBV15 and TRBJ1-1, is DAMVIQNPRYQVTQFGKPVTLSCSQTLNHNVMYWYQQKSSQAPKLLFHYYDKDFNNEADTPDNFQSRRPNTSFCFLDIRSPGLGDTAMYLCATSRARANTEAFFGQGTRLTVV.